This passage covers 9 T cell receptor beta chains from one sample sequenced in a study of cytotoxic CD8 clonotypes in ibrutinib-treated CLL (dated by TCRdb to the early 2020s). This sample's time point label indicates: 20 to 25 months on ibrutinib. The library was produced with the immunoSEQ multiplex PCR assay. TCRdb retrieved this table from immuneACCESS and kept in-frame rearrangements only. Not all clones are present; in checked studies, unresolved V genes account for under half, and no reason is known for the remainder. For this sample there are almost 250,000 clones; 60% to 75% appear just once. Clones ranked in the top ten supply 15% of the sample. The material was PBMCs, obtained after 24 months of ibrutinib treatment. Receptor source: a human donor with chronic lymphocytic leukemia.

V usage is TRBV29-1 and J usage is TRBJ2-1; D is unclear. Between the trimmed V and J ends, which lost 0 bases and 0 bases, there was a span of 12 bases. The CDR3 extends over 16 amino acids. Germline CDR1 is SQVTM and CDR2 is ANQGSEA. The CDR3 DNA sequence: TGCAGCGTTGAAGATGCTGAAGAGAGCTCCTACAATGAGCAGTTCTTC. It encodes CSVEDAEESSYNEQFF.

The chain joins TRBV28 to TRBJ2-3, with D tentatively TRBD1 (6 bases). This CDR3 has 17 amino acids. Germline V lookup: CDR1 MDHEN, CDR2 SYDVKM. Deletions cut 3 bases from V and 0 bases from J, with 16 bases between. The CDR3 DNA reads TGTGCCAGCAGTTTCCCTCTAACCGGACAGAGCACAGATACGCAGTATTTT. Protein product: CASSFPLTGQSTDTQYF. Based on the CDR3 plus reference TRBV28 and TRBJ2-3, the full variable domain is DVKVTQSSRYLVKRTGEKVFLECVQDMDHENMFWYRQDPGLGLRLIYFSYDVKMKEKGDIPEGYSVSREKKERFSLILESASTNQTSMYLCASSFPLTGQSTDTQYFGPGTRLTVL.

This rearrangement joins TRBV27 to TRBJ1-1, with 9 bases fitting TRBD1. Germline values: CDR1 MNHEY, CDR2 SMNVEV (reference sequence). There are 14 residues in the CDR3. V gave up 4 bases and J gave up 2 bases; unmatched junction bases: 2. The CDR3 sequence: CASSWDRANTEAFF. Here the CDR3 DNA reads TGTGCCAGCAGTTGGGACAGGGCCAACACTGAAGCTTTCTTT.

This clone was counted between two and nine times. The chain carries TRBV7-2 and TRBJ2-7; 9 nucleotides agree with TRBD1. Germline CDR1 is SGHTA and CDR2 is FQGNSA. CDR3 size: 16 residues. Trimming removed 5 bases from V and 3 bases from J; junction bases left unmatched: 11. In DNA, the CDR3 is TGTGCCAGCAGCGGATTTGGACAGGGGATTAACTACGAGCAGTACTTC. Amino acid sequence: CASSGFGQGINYEQYF.

In its sample, this clone was seen a few times. The CDR3 DNA reads as TGTGCCAGCAGCTCCCAAGCAACAGGTGGAAGGGGGAACACTGAAGCTTTCTTT. This sequence encodes CASSSQATGGRGNTEAFF. The chain joins TRBV7-9 to TRBJ1-1; D is perhaps TRBD1 (5 bases). V shed 4 bases and J shed 1 base, with 22 bases lying between them. Germline loops: CDR1 SEHNR, CDR2 FQNEAQ (reference sequence). The CDR3 is 18 residues long.

This clone was seen a handful of times. The V and J genes are TRBV7-8 and TRBJ2-1; TRBD1 agrees at 7 bases. The V gene's germline CDR1 is SGHVS and CDR2 FQNEAQ. The CDR3 covers 15 residues. With V trimmed by 10 bases and J by 0 bases, 9 bases remained unmatched. CDR3 DNA: TGTGCCATCCCGGTAGGGGGCAGCTCCTACAATGAGCAGTTCTTC. Translating it yields CAIPVGGSSYNEQFF.

This clone was detected a few times. This chain joins TRBV9 and TRBJ2-7, with D possibly TRBD1 on 5 matching bases. Germline-derived CDR1 and CDR2 are SGDLS and YYNGEE. This CDR3 has 15 residues. The V end lost 0 bases, the J end lost 5 bases, and 15 bases lay between the germline ends. The DNA for the CDR3 is TGTGCCAGCAGCGTAGAAGGAAAGGGGCTGGACGAGCAGTACTTC. Translation: CASSVEGKGLDEQYF.

This clone was picked up a small number of times. V usage is TRBV28 and J usage is TRBJ1-2; TRBD1 agrees at 8 bases. The CDR3 is made up of 14 amino acids. Germline values: CDR1 MDHEN, CDR2 SYDVKM. J lost 7 bases, V lost 6 bases, and 10 bases had no gene match. This CDR3 is CASRPPGGAFGYTF. CDR3 sequence (DNA): TGTGCCAGCAGACCACCAGGGGGCGCTTTTGGCTACACCTTC.

The rearrangement links TRBV9 to TRBJ2-1; D is possibly TRBD2 (5 bases). The CDR3 sequence is 17 residues long. V was clipped by 0 bases and J by 2 bases, with 15 bases between them. Germline CDR1 and CDR2: SGDLS and YYNGEE. The CDR3: CASSVVSRAGPYNEQFF. The CDR3 bases are TGTGCCAGCAGCGTAGTATCGAGGGCGGGTCCCTACAATGAGCAGTTCTTC. The full variable domain, its missing parts supplied by reference TRBV9 and TRBJ2-1, is DSGVTQTPKHLITATGQRVTLRCSPRSGDLSVYWYQQSLDQGLQFLIQYYNGEERAKGNILERFSAQQFPDLHSELNLSSLELGDSALYFCASSVVSRAGPYNEQFFGPGTRLTVL.